This TCR beta chain was observed in a study of blood T cell repertoires in COVID-19. TCRdb keeps only in-frame clones here, not all; method: immunoSEQ multiplex PCR. Of roughly 260,000 clones listed, around 82% were seen once; the top ten hold about 4.5%. The V gene end was trimmed by 6 bases and the J gene end by 1 base; junction bases not matched to a gene: 9. The CDR3 extends over 16 amino acids. CDR1 MNHEY and CDR2 SMNVEV come from the germline V gene (reference sequence). The clonotype originates from a woman in her 70s with acute or convalescent COVID-19. The chain carries TRBV27 and TRBJ2-3; 8 bases agree with TRBD2. Sequenced input: peripheral blood. This chain's CDR3 is CASSSARGGGTDTQYF. The CDR3 nucleotides are TGTGCCAGCAGCTCCGCCCGGGGGGGTGGCACAGATACGCAGTATTTT.